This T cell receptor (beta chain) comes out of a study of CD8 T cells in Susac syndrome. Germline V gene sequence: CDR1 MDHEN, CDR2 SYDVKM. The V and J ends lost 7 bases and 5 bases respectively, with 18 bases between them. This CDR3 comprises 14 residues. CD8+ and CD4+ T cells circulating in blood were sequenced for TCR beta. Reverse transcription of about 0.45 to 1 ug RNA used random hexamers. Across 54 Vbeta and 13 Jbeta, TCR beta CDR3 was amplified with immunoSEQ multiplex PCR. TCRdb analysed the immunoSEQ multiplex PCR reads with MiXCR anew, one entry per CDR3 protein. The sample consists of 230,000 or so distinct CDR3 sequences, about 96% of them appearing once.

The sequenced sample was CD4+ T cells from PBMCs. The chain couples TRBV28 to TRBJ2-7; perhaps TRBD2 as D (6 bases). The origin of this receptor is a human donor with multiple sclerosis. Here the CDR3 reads CASIRGGTPHEQYF. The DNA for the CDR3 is TGTGCCAGCATTCGGGGCGGGACGCCCCACGAGCAGTACTTC.